One sample yielded the 21 T cell receptor beta chains listed below, sequenced in a study of T cell responses to AZD1222 COVID-19 vaccine. Some clones are missing from TCRdb's copy, which holds only in-frame ones; the method was immunoSEQ multiplex PCR. The sample holds tens of thousands of clones; around nine tenths are singletons and the top ten take about 5%. Sequenced here: peripheral blood, sampled 28 days after the second AZD1222 dose. These receptors were obtained from an adult who received the AZD1222 COVID-19 vaccine.

The chain recombines TRBV19 with TRBJ1-1, with D perhaps TRBD1 (5 bases). CDR3 size: 15 residues. In germline, CDR1 is LNHDA, CDR2 SQIVND (reference sequence). V shed 8 bases and J shed 0 bases, with 16 bases lying between them. The CDR3: CASWDRLEVNTEAFF. DNA of the CDR3: TGTGCCAGTTGGGACCGCCTGGAGGTGAACACTGAAGCTTTCTTT. Complete variable domain (other parts from reference TRBV19 and TRBJ1-1): DGGITQSPKYLFRKEGQNVTLSCEQNLNHDAMYWYRQDPGQGLRLIYYSQIVNDFQKGDIAEGYSVSREKKESFPLTVTSAQKNPTAFYLCASWDRLEVNTEAFFGQGTRLTVV.

The chain couples TRBV5-1 to TRBJ2-7, with D possibly being TRBD2 (5 bases). The V end was cut by 5 bases, the J end by 0 bases, with 9 bases between. CDR1 SGHRS and CDR2 YFSETQ come from the germline V gene. This CDR3 is built from 13 residues. CDR3 region: CASRSGSSYEQYF. DNA for the CDR3: TGCGCCAGCAGATCGGGAAGCTCCTACGAGCAGTACTTC.

The chain joins TRBV19 to TRBJ1-4, with a tentative D call TRBD1 (6 bases). The length of the CDR3 is 14 residues. Trimming left V 5 bases short and J 8 bases short, with 15 bases between. Germline CDR1 is LNHDA and CDR2 is SQIVND (reference sequence). The CDR3 protein is CASSEQGGGEKLFF. In DNA, the CDR3 is TGTGCCAGTAGTGAACAGGGAGGTGGGGAAAAACTGTTTTTT.

This sequence joins TRBV7-2 and TRBJ1-6; tentative D call: TRBD1 (5 bases). V was trimmed by 5 bases and J by 9 bases, leaving 11 bases between them. Germline V gene lookup returns CDR1 SGHTA and CDR2 FQGNSA. The CDR3 has 13 amino acids. The CDR3 protein is CASSPGTGSPLHF. The CDR3 DNA reads as TGTGCCAGCAGCCCCGGGACCGGTTCACCCCTCCACTTT.

V gene TRBV19 combines with J gene TRBJ1-2, with 7 bases that match TRBD1. The CDR3 totals 13 residues. With 5 bases clipped from V and 5 bases from J, the junction kept 5 bases outside the gene matches. CDR1 and CDR2 (germline): LNHDA, SQIVND (reference sequence). CDR3 coding DNA: TGTGCCAGTAGTGCCCAGACAGGGTATGGCTACACCTTC. Protein product: CASSAQTGYGYTF.

V usage is TRBV19 and J usage is TRBJ2-5; the D call may be TRBD1 or TRBD2 (6 bases each). V was shortened by 10 bases and J by 2 bases, with 14 bases between the two germline ends. This CDR3 has 13 residues. CDR1 is LNHDA and CDR2 is SQIVND in the germline V gene (reference sequence). The CDR3 loop reads CATGGTPQETQYF. The CDR3 DNA is TGTGCCACCGGCGGGACACCTCAAGAGACCCAGTACTTC.

CDR3 sequence: CASSQGSVASAMNTEAFF. The CDR3 DNA reads TGCGCCAGCAGCCAAGGGAGTGTAGCTTCAGCCATGAACACTGAAGCTTTCTTT. The chain recombines TRBV4-1 with TRBJ1-1; D gene ambiguous. Germline values: CDR1 MGHRA, CDR2 YSYEKL. CDR3 size: 18 residues. The V end was cut by 1 base, the J end by 0 bases, with 18 bases between.

The CDR3 DNA reads as TGCGCCAGCAGCTTCAGGGGGGGATACGAGCAGTACTTC. It codes for CASSFRGGYEQYF. The rearrangement joins TRBV5-1 to TRBJ2-7, with D perhaps TRBD1 or TRBD2 (7 bases each). The CDR3 runs to 13 residues. Trimming pared 2 bases from V and 4 bases from J, leaving 10 bases between. Germline V lookup: CDR1 SGHRS, CDR2 YFSETQ.

This clone showed up just once. The V and J genes are TRBV7-3 and TRBJ1-6, with TRBD1 matching 7 bases. CDR3 length: 15 residues. CDR1 is SGHTA and CDR2 is FQGTGA in the germline V gene. The J segment lost 4 bases and the V segment lost 5 bases, leaving 5 bases of the junction unmatched. CDR3 amino acids: CASSPGTVYNSPLHF. The CDR3 DNA is TGTGCCAGCAGCCCCGGGACAGTATATAATTCACCCCTCCACTTT. Based on the CDR3 plus reference TRBV7-3 and TRBJ1-6, the full variable domain is GAGVSQTPSNKVTEKGKYVELRCDPISGHTALYWYRQSLGQGPEFLIYFQGTGAADDSGLPNDRFFAVRPEGSVSTLKIQRTERGDSAVYLCASSPGTVYNSPLHFGNGTRLTVT.

The CDR3 is CASSPGLAKDNEQFF. DNA of the CDR3: TGCGCCAGCAGCCCGGGACTAGCGAAGGACAATGAGCAGTTCTTC. This sequence joins TRBV5-1 and TRBJ2-1; 10 bases align to TRBD2. This CDR3 region has 15 residues. Germline V lookup: CDR1 SGHRS, CDR2 YFSETQ. V lost 4 bases and J lost 5; bases outside the gene matches: 6.

The sample holds a few counts of this clone. The rearrangement links TRBV4-1 to TRBJ1-2; a possible D gene is TRBD1 (6 bases). CDR3 length equals 16 residues. V lost 3 bases and J lost 2, with 16 bases in between. Germline V gene sequence: CDR1 MGHRA, CDR2 YSYEKL. The CDR3 here is CASSQVSRGLNYGYTF. CDR3 in DNA: TGCGCCAGCAGCCAGGTTAGCAGGGGACTCAACTATGGCTACACCTTC.

The chain uses TRBV6-5 and TRBJ1-6, with D possibly being TRBD1 (5 bases). Germline loops: CDR1 MNHEY, CDR2 SVGAGI. This CDR3 spans 14 amino acids. V dropped 2 bases and J dropped 14 bases, with 16 bases sitting between them. The CDR3 DNA reads TGTGCCAGCAGTTACATCGGGGGGGGGAGGACCCTCCACTTT. This encodes CASSYIGGGRTLHF.

The chain joins TRBV9 to TRBJ1-5; a possible D gene is TRBD1 (5 bases). CDR3 length: 14 residues. Deletions cut 3 bases from V and 6 bases from J, with 13 bases between. CDR1 SGDLS and CDR2 YYNGEE come from the germline V gene. CDR3: CASSAGIGGQPQHF. For the CDR3, the DNA is TGTGCCAGCAGCGCTGGCATTGGGGGTCAGCCCCAGCATTTT.

On this clone itself: Other DNA sequences from this sample encode an identical CDR3 as well. The J gene is TRBJ1-1, the V gene TRBV11-2; D is ambiguous. CDR1 SGHAT and CDR2 FQNNGV come from the germline V gene. V lost 1 base and J 3 bases, leaving 6 bases between the germline ends. This CDR3 region has 13 residues. The CDR3 DNA reads as TGTGCCAGCAGCTTAGTAATCGACACTGAAGCTTTCTTT. This sequence encodes CASSLVIDTEAFF.

The V call is TRBV24-1, the J call TRBJ1-2; perhaps TRBD1 as D (6 bases). The CDR3 loop spans 16 amino acids. The germline V gene has CDR1 KGHDR and CDR2 SFDVKD. V was pared by 6 bases and J by 2 bases, with 18 bases between. This chain's CDR3 is CATSPTNRDGNYGYTF. The CDR3 DNA follows: TGTGCCACCAGTCCTACCAACAGGGACGGAAACTATGGCTACACCTTC.

This chain links TRBV28 with TRBJ1-1; 8 bases map to TRBD1. Looked up from germline, CDR1 is MDHEN and CDR2 is SYDVKM. Trimming removed 2 bases from V and 4 bases from J; junction bases left unmatched: 9. The CDR3 runs to 16 residues. In DNA, the CDR3 is TGTGCCAGCAGTTTAGGAGACAGGGGTGGGACCACTGAAGCTTTCTTT. It codes for CASSLGDRGGTTEAFF.

The chain is built from TRBV5-4 and TRBJ1-2; D is unresolved. CDR3 length: 13 amino acids. Trimming cost V 0 bases and J 2 bases, with 5 bases left between them. The germline gives CDR1 SGHNT, CDR2 YYREEE (reference sequence). The CDR3 nucleotides are TGTGCCAGCAGCTTGGTAGGGAACTATGGCTACACCTTC. It yields the protein CASSLVGNYGYTF. Combining the CDR3 with reference TRBV5-4 and TRBJ1-2 gives the whole variable domain ETGVTQSPTHLIKTRGQQVTLRCSSQSGHNTVSWYQQALGQGPQFIFQYYREEENGRGNFPPRFSGLQFPNYSSELNVNALELDDSALYLCASSLVGNYGYTFGSGTRLTVV.

The gene calls are TRBV14 and TRBJ2-5; D remains ambiguous. The CDR3 is made up of 12 amino acids. V dropped 3 bases and J dropped 5 bases, with 7 bases sitting between them. Germline V gene sequence: CDR1 SGHDN, CDR2 FVKESK. CDR3 in DNA: TGTGCCAGCAGCCAGAGTGGGGAGACCCAGTACTTC. Translation gives CASSQSGETQYF.

This rearrangement joins TRBV5-6 to TRBJ1-2; 9 bases map to TRBD1. Germline CDR1 SGHDT, CDR2 YYEEEE. V shed 3 bases and J 4 bases; nucleotides not matched to a gene: 7. The CDR3 length is 15 residues. The CDR3 spells CASSSITGGSYGYTF. CDR3 nucleotides: TGTGCCAGCAGCTCCATCACAGGGGGCAGCTATGGCTACACCTTC.

The chain links TRBV28 to TRBJ1-1; D is perhaps TRBD1 (5 bases). CDR3 size: 13 residues. In germline, CDR1 is MDHEN, CDR2 SYDVKM. The germline V and J ends were trimmed by 5 bases and 2 bases, with 9 bases remaining between them. The CDR3 sequence is CASSDDSNTEAFF. The CDR3 DNA sequence: TGTGCCAGCAGTGACGACAGTAACACTGAAGCTTTCTTT.

The gene calls are TRBV28 and TRBJ2-7; D is possibly TRBD2 (6 bases). Germline V gene sequence: CDR1 MDHEN, CDR2 SYDVKM. V was pared by 3 bases and J by 10 bases, with 16 bases between. The CDR3 spans 13 residues. The CDR3 DNA reads TGTGCCAGCAGTTTTAACATCCCGGGACTTCAGTACTTC. Translation: CASSFNIPGLQYF. The full variable domain, with the rest looked up from reference TRBV28 and TRBJ2-7, is DVKVTQSSRYLVKRTGEKVFLECVQDMDHENMFWYRQDPGLGLRLIYFSYDVKMKEKGDIPEGYSVSREKKERFSLILESASTNQTSMYLCASSFNIPGLQYFGPGTRLTVT.